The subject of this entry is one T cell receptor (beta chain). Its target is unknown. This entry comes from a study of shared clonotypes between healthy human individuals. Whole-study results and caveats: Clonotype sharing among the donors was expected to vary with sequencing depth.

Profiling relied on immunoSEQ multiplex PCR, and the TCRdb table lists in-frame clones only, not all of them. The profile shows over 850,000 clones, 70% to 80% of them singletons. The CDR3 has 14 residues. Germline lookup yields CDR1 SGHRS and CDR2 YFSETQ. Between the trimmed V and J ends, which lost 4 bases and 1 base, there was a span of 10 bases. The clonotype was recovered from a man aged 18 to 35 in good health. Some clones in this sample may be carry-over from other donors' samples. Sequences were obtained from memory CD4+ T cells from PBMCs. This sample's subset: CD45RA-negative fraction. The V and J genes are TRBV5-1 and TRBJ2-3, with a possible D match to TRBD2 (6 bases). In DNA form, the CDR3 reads TGCGCCAGCAGCGGGAGACTAGGCACAGATACGCAGTATTTT. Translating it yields CASSGRLGTDTQYF. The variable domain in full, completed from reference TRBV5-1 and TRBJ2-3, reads KAGVTQTPRYLIKTRGQQVTLSCSPISGHRSVSWYQQTPGQGLQFLFEYFSETQRNKGNFPGRFSGRQFSNSRSEMNVSTLELGDSALYLCASSGRLGTDTQYFGPGTRLTVL.